This T cell receptor (beta chain) originates from a study of cytomegalovirus exposure and HLA in healthy donors. The study ran its PCR with 60 Vbeta and 13 Jbeta primers. Using immunoSEQ multiplex PCR, the repertoire was profiled, and TCRdb retains in-frame clones only, with some absent. The repertoire holds approximately 210,000 clones, with 79% as singletons. Details on this clone: Its target is unknown.

The CDR3 has 13 amino acids. Germline lookup yields CDR1 WNHNN and CDR2 SYGVQD (reference sequence). V was trimmed by 6 bases and J by 2 bases, leaving 11 bases between them. Study-wide results and limits: A later analysis, which compared TCR beta chains of equal frequency, found the HLA-associated ones more clonally expanded.

Source material: PBMCs. V gene TRBV10-1 combines with J gene TRBJ2-7, with D maybe TRBD2 (6 bases). The TCR comes from a girl between 10 and 17 years old in good health and CMV-seropositive. For the CDR3, the DNA is TGCGCCAGCAGCGGGACTGGGCCCTACGAGCAGTACTTC. Translating it yields CASSGTGPYEQYF.